This T cell receptor beta chain comes out of a study of Ad26.COV2.S vaccination and SARS-CoV-2 variants. Germline assignment: CDR1 LNHDA and CDR2 SQIVND (reference sequence). This CDR3 is built from 13 residues. Trimming took off 8 bases at V and 2 bases at J, with 12 bases between the two ends. The treatment is: some 19 received Ad26.COV2.S at low or high dose, single or two shots; 5 received placebo; per-sample allocation not given. Samples were taken on day 63 after the first vaccine or placebo injection. Only in-frame clones appear in the TCRdb table, and some are missing; sequencing was by immunoSEQ multiplex PCR. The sample records about 480,000 clones, around 85% being singletons.

This chain connects TRBV19 to TRBJ1-2; TRBD1 is a possible D gene (6 bases). This receptor was taken from a person aged 18-65 years who received the Ad26.COV2.S COVID-19 vaccine or a placebo. The sequencing here drew on peripheral blood, taken in a trial of Ad26.COV2.S vaccine versus placebo. The CDR3 DNA reads TGTGCCAGTCAGGGGCAGATAAACTATGGCTACACCTTC. It specifies CASQGQINYGYTF.